The clone carrying this T cell receptor beta chain has only one observation. This entry comes from a study of blood T cell repertoires in COVID-19. Clones were read by immunoSEQ multiplex PCR, and TCRdb kept only the in-frame ones, dropping some. The data show 220,000 or so clones, 75% to 85% seen once. This CDR3 has 15 amino acids. Trimming took off 6 bases at V and 0 bases at J, with 12 bases between the two ends. CDR1 and CDR2 from the germline V gene are SGHTA and FQGNSA. The chain carries TRBV7-2 and TRBJ2-1; D remains ambiguous. This receptor was taken from an elderly woman with COVID-19, enrolled during active disease. Sequences were obtained from peripheral blood. The CDR3 here is CASSSGFFSYNEQFF. The CDR3 region has the DNA TGTGCCAGCAGTTCAGGCTTCTTCTCCTACAATGAGCAGTTCTTC.